This TCR beta chain was identified in a study of T cells in tuberculosis. Time point denoted: new active TB diagnosis, blood taken before or within 7 days of starting treatment. The sample holds one count of this clone. Clones were sequenced by immunoSEQ multiplex PCR, and TCRdb holds only the in-frame ones, with some missing. The data show about 49,000 clones, with about 96% seen just once and more than 1.3% held by the top ten. J was trimmed by 1 base and V by 1 base; bases with no gene match: 1. The CDR3 totals 14 residues. Looked up from germline, CDR1 is SQVTM and CDR2 is ANQGSEA. This TCR came from an adult with tuberculosis. This chain connects TRBV29-1 to TRBJ2-5, with TRBD1 matching 9 bases. The sample here was PBMCs, taken at tuberculosis diagnosis. In nucleotides, the CDR3 is TGCAGCGTTGAAGGGGACAGGGTCCAAGAGACCCAGTACTTC. Translated, it gives CSVEGDRVQETQYF.